This TCR beta chain is from a study of blood T cell repertoires in COVID-19. Study as a whole: Samples came from the United States, Italy and Spain, spanning acute and convalescent COVID-19. Nucleic acid was either cDNA or gDNA, and it came from T cells, B-cell-depleted T cells, or PBMCs.

Germline CDR1 and CDR2: SGHRS and YFSETQ. This CDR3 spans 19 amino acids. The V end was cut by 3 bases, the J end by 4 bases, with 29 bases between. In the authors' workflow: Estimation of nucleated cell counts was performed using reference gene primer amplification. Generated by immunoSEQ multiplex PCR, the TCRdb table keeps only in-frame clones and is missing some. Clone size and the V and J calls come from that table; the DNA yielded D and trimming. The sample holds about 210,000 clones, more than 75% seen once. This clone appeared a single time. The chain employs TRBV5-1 and TRBJ2-7; the D gene is possibly TRBD2 (6 bases). The sample was peripheral blood. The sequence came from a woman between 40 and 50 years old with acute or convalescent COVID-19. The DNA for the CDR3 is TGCGCCAGCAGCTCCCGGGCGACGGAAACCGGGACTCGGGGATACGAGCAGTACTTC. Translation: CASSSRATETGTRGYEQYF.